The clone carrying this T cell receptor (beta chain) was counted a few times. Here immunoSEQ multiplex PCR was the method, and the copy in TCRdb shows in-frame clones only, minus some. Of roughly 18,000 clones listed, about two thirds are singletons. Germline V gives CDR1 MNHEY, CDR2 SVGAGI. V dropped 1 base and J dropped 4 bases, with 11 bases sitting between them. The CDR3 extends over 15 amino acids. The entry originates in a study of OX40 agonist ivuxolimab in advanced cancers. The TCR comes from an adult with an advanced solid tumor such as melanoma, head and neck, liver or kidney cancer. This sequence joins TRBV6-5 and TRBJ2-4, with D unclear. The material sequenced was CD4+ or CD8+ T cells sorted from blood, taken in a trial of the OX40 agonist ivuxolimab. This CDR3 is CASSYFHGPKNIQYF. The DNA for the CDR3 is TGTGCCAGCAGTTACTTTCACGGTCCGAAAAACATTCAGTACTTC.